These T cell receptor beta chains were read from a single sample in a study of identical twins. TCRdb re-analysed the 5' RACE reads in MiXCR, keeping a single row per CDR3 protein. Among roughly 220,000 distinct CDR3 sequences listed, 6.5% to 8% were seen once. This sample was also put to use in a study of T cells expressing NK-cell markers.

Sequenced: CD8+ T cells sorted from blood. The source of these receptors is a woman younger than 30 in good health. The CDR3 runs from the conserved cysteine through the conserved F or W. The D gene is left open where the match is weak. The size entry is marked missing in some rows and otherwise reads once, few, many or a size class.

d_call	v_call	clone_size	j_call	cdr3_nt	cdr3_aa
-	TRBV7-6	-	TRBJ2-1	TGTGCCAGCAGCGATGGCGCCGGGAGCTCCTACAATGAGCAGTTCTTC	CASSDGAGSSYNEQFF
-	TRBV9	many	TRBJ2-3	TGTGCCAGCAGCTCCCATGGGCCCGACACAGATACGCAGTATTTT	CASSSHGPDTDTQYF
-	TRBV14	-	TRBJ1-5	TGTGCCAGCAGCCAAGCCCCCTGGGACTTCAATCAGCCCCAGCATTTT	CASSQAPWDFNQPQHF
-	TRBV20-1	-	TRBJ1-2	TGCAGTGCTAGAGTAGACCACTATGGCTACACCTTC	CSARVDHYGYTF
-	TRBV6-2/TRBV6-3	-	TRBJ2-5	TGTGCCAGCAGGCGGCTAGGGCTGCAAGAGACCCAGTACTTC	CASRRLGLQETQYF
TRBD2	TRBV27	-	TRBJ2-3	TGTGCCAGCAGCCCCTTAGCGGGAGGGATCACAGATACGCAGTATTTT	CASSPLAGGITDTQYF
-	TRBV21-1	-	TRBJ1-1	TGTGCCAGCAGCAAGGGGACAGGGGGTTCGGCTGAAGCTTTCTTT	CASSKGTGGSAEAFF
TRBD1	TRBV29-1	many	TRBJ2-5	TGCAGCGTTGGACAGGGATTAGAGACCCAGTACTTC	CSVGQGLETQYF
TRBD2	TRBV20-1	-	TRBJ2-3	TGCAGTGCCGATGGACTAGCGGGCATAAGCACAGATACGCAGTATTTT	CSADGLAGISTDTQYF
-	TRBV19	few	TRBJ2-3	TGTGCCAGTAGTACTCGGACAGCCTCCACAGATACGCAGTATTTT	CASSTRTASTDTQYF
-	TRBV2	few	TRBJ1-1	TGTGCCAGCGATGAGGTGGGTGAAGCTTTCTTT	CASDEVGEAFF
-	TRBV7-9	many	TRBJ2-1	TGTGCCAGCAGCTTGTCGAAGGGCACCTACAATGAGCAGTTCTTC	CASSLSKGTYNEQFF
-	TRBV7-9	many	TRBJ2-1	TGTGCCAGCAGCGAAACAGACAATGAGCAGTTCTTC	CASSETDNEQFF
-	TRBV11-2	-	TRBJ2-3	TGTGCCAGCAGCCAGCTGAAGATAGCTGCCACAGATACGCAGTATTTT	CASSQLKIAATDTQYF
TRBD2	TRBV7-9	many	TRBJ2-3	TGTGCCAGCAGCTCCAGCGGGAGGACAGATACGCAGTATTTT	CASSSSGRTDTQYF
-	TRBV29-1	many	TRBJ2-1	TGCAGCGCCGGACGGAACAATGAGCAGTTCTTC	CSAGRNNEQFF
-	TRBV5-1	many	TRBJ1-2	TGCGCCAGCAGCTCGGAAACATATGGCTACACCTTC	CASSSETYGYTF
TRBD1	TRBV15	-	TRBJ2-2	TGTGCCACCAGCAGCGCTGGACAGGGGGAATCGAACACCGGGGAGCTGTTTTTT	CATSSAGQGESNTGELFF
-	TRBV27	many	TRBJ1-5	TGTGCCAGCAGTTCCGGTTATAGCAATCAGCCCCAGCATTTT	CASSSGYSNQPQHF
TRBD1	TRBV11-3	-	TRBJ1-1	TGTGCCAGCACCACGAACGAGCTTAGGGGGCAAAACACTGAAGCTTTCTTT	CASTTNELRGQNTEAFF
TRBD2	TRBV5-1	-	TRBJ2-3	TGCGCCAGCAGCTTGGTGCAGGGAGGGGCCACAGATACGCAGTATTTT	CASSLVQGGATDTQYF
-	TRBV6-2/TRBV6-3	few	TRBJ2-2	TGTGCCAGCAGTTATTTAGGGTTATCGAACACCGGGGAGCTGTTTTTT	CASSYLGLSNTGELFF
-	TRBV7-9	many	TRBJ1-4	TGTGCCAGCAGCTTAGTCCCTCGCATACTGTTTTTT	CASSLVPRILFF
TRBD2	TRBV27	-	TRBJ2-1	TGTGCCAGCAGTTTCGGGGGGGGGACCCTTCGGGCGGTCAGCTCCTACAATGAGCAGTTCTTC	CASSFGGGTLRAVSSYNEQFF
TRBD1	TRBV7-9	few	TRBJ2-1	TGTGCCAGCAGTCAGGGACAGGGCATTAGCGATGAGCAGTTCTTC	CASSQGQGISDEQFF
-	TRBV24-1	few	TRBJ2-1	TGTGCCACCCGGGACTTGTATACCGATGAGCAGTTCTTC	CATRDLYTDEQFF
-	TRBV7-2	-	TRBJ1-5	TGTGCCAGCACCTTCGGACGTAGCAATCAGCCCCAGCATTTT	CASTFGRSNQPQHF
-	TRBV7-9	-	TRBJ2-7	TGTGCCGGTGCCCGGGACAACTACGAGCAGTACTTC	CAGARDNYEQYF
-	TRBV18	-	TRBJ2-5	TGTGCCAGCTCACCACCGATCGCAGACCAAGAGACCCAGTACTTC	CASSPPIADQETQYF
TRBD1	TRBV7-2	many	TRBJ2-7	TGTGCCAGCAGCACCTTCGGGACAGGACAATACGAGCAGTACTTC	CASSTFGTGQYEQYF
-	TRBV12-3/TRBV12-4	many	TRBJ2-4	TGTGCCAGCAGCGGGACCCCGGGGAACATTCAGTACTTC	CASSGTPGNIQYF
-	TRBV14	-	TRBJ2-2	TGTGCCAGCAGCCAAGATTGGCCCTGGACTCGGAACACCGGGGAGCTGTTTTTT	CASSQDWPWTRNTGELFF
-	TRBV29-1	few	TRBJ2-7	TGCAGCGTTAGGGGCGGATTATCCTACGAGCAGTACTTC	CSVRGGLSYEQYF
TRBD2	TRBV12-3/TRBV12-4	many	TRBJ2-5	TGTGCCAGCAGTTTCTCACTAGCGGGAGGAAACCAAGAGACCCAGTACTTC	CASSFSLAGGNQETQYF
-	TRBV7-6	few	TRBJ2-7	TGTGCCAGCAGCTTTTTACATTTGGGAGACCACCCCTACGAGCAGTACTTC	CASSFLHLGDHPYEQYF
-	TRBV7-2	few	TRBJ2-7	TGTGCCAGCAGCCCGGGACCGGTTAACGAGCAGTACTTC	CASSPGPVNEQYF
-	TRBV12-3/TRBV12-4	few	TRBJ1-3	TGTGCCAGCACCGGAAACACCATATATTTT	CASTGNTIYF
TRBD1	TRBV7-9	many	TRBJ2-1	TGTGCCAGCAGTCACTACCGGGACAGTTCCAATGAGCAGTTCTTC	CASSHYRDSSNEQFF
-	TRBV7-6	-	TRBJ2-3	TGTGCCAGCAGCCAATACGGAGGGGGGGGAGATACGCAGTATTTT	CASSQYGGGGDTQYF
-	TRBV13	few	TRBJ2-1	TGTGCCAGCAGCGGGGGGCATGAGCAGTTCTTC	CASSGGHEQFF
TRBD1	TRBV6-5	-	TRBJ2-7	TGTGCCAGCAGTTTTGGACCGGGACAGGGGTCGGGAGAGCAGTACTTC	CASSFGPGQGSGEQYF
TRBD1	TRBV11-1	-	TRBJ2-2	TGTGCCAGCAGCCCCACACTCACGGACAGGGCCAAAGACGGGGAGCTGTTTTTT	CASSPTLTDRAKDGELFF
-	TRBV29-1	few	TRBJ2-1	TGCAGCGTTACAGATCGTAGCTCCTACAATGAGCAGTTCTTC	CSVTDRSSYNEQFF
-	TRBV9	-	TRBJ2-2	TGTGCCAGCAGCAATCAGCCCGGGGCGAACACCGGGGAGCTGTTTTTT	CASSNQPGANTGELFF
-	TRBV29-1	many	TRBJ1-2	TGCAGCGTTGAAGGGGGGCGGTGGCCAGGCTACACCTTC	CSVEGGRWPGYTF